The entry below describes one TCR beta chain. This clonotype was detected only a few times. Its antigen is currently not known. Per-base qualities were not stored, and no clone one base away is much larger. The sample was run on an Illumina HiSeq 1500. TCRdb applied fastp at Q25 and MiXCR to the public reads, then kept only in-frame beta chains. Entries that share a CDR3 protein sequence are merged under the most common genes and DNA. The sample has 75,000 to 100,000 distinct CDR3 sequences on record, around half of them singletons. The ten largest make up over 85% of the sample. The treatment or condition label of this sample denotes: in vitro stimulation with specific CMV peptide epitopes to enrich CMV-specific T cells. The data belong to a study of T cell repertoires in cytomegalovirus infection (dated by TCRdb to between 2017 and 2020). Looking at the study overall: Peptide stimulations targeted recently identified HLA-C-restricted CMV epitopes, whose presentation resists viral immunomodulation, together with well-studied HLA-B-restricted epitopes. Because public TCR beta signatures pointed to carriage of CMV infection together with the matching HLA type, the HLA type of each donor mattered for the analysis.

Here is what the overall study found, with its caveats: The ex vivo response was dominated by HLA-C-restricted CMV-specific TCR beta clonotypes, and the single most frequent clonotype in two of eight donors was supplied by these HLA-C-restricted clonotypes. Carriers of CMV infection plus the relevant HLA type were discriminated by the cumulative frequency of public TCR beta family members in the study cohort and in an independent approximately 360-donor cohort.

Based on the germline V gene, the CDR1 and CDR2 sequences are KGHDR and SFDVKD. At the junction V is shortened by 10 bases and J by 2 bases, with 16 bases in between. Its CDR3 holds 14 amino acids, cysteine through phenylalanine. The DNA shown is the 42-base CDR3, in frame from base 1. This TCR derives from a human donor in good health (CMV status not recorded). Some clones in this sample may be carry-over from other donors' samples. Here the chain combines TRBV24-1 and TRBJ2-5; the D element could tentatively be TRBD1 or TRBD2, as 5 bases agree for each. Here the sequenced sample was CD8+ T cells from cultured PBMCs, taken from culture after CMV antigen stimulation. The nucleotides read TGTGCCACGAGTCCCCGGGACGGGCAAGAGACCCAGTACTTC. Its protein is CATSPRDGQETQYF.